This passage covers 5 T cell receptor beta chains from one sample sequenced in a study of human T cells and chemical hapten exposure. TCRdb reanalysed the RACE reads using MiXCR and keeps one entry per CDR3 protein. The data show around 76,000 distinct CDR3 sequences, approximately 12% seen once. The sample's time point: patch test 1, 2 weeks after DPC sensitization. Treatment reported: therapeutic diphenylcyclopropenone sensitization with weekly scalp DPC. The starting material was whole blood, obtained in connection with sensitization to the hapten diphenylcyclopropenone (DPC). The receptor source for this set is a woman aged 55-69 years with alopecia areata. Some clones in this sample may be carry-over from other donors' samples.

The chain combines TRBV5-1 with TRBJ1-6; D is ambiguous. The CDR3 is 14 residues long. Per the germline V gene, CDR1 is SGHRS and CDR2 is YFSETQ. Trimming took off 1 base at V and 9 bases at J, with 11 bases between the two ends. This CDR3 is CASSLPQRASPLHF. The CDR3 DNA is TGCGCCAGCAGCTTGCCTCAAAGGGCTTCACCCCTCCACTTT.

V is TRBV27 and J is TRBJ1-4, with D possibly TRBD1 on 5 matching bases. The CDR3 covers 18 residues. The germline V and J ends were trimmed by 5 bases and 7 bases, with 26 bases remaining between them. Germline CDR1 MNHEY, CDR2 SMNVEV (reference sequence). CDR3 in DNA: TGTGCCAGCAGTCCAACTGCCTTTTACAAGGGGATCGGTGAAAAACTGTTTTTT. Translation gives CASSPTAFYKGIGEKLFF.

There are many counts of this clonotype. This chain uses TRBV2 with TRBJ2-2; no definite D call. The CDR3 is made up of 15 amino acids. V was cut by 4 bases and J by 2 bases, with 11 bases left in between. From germline, CDR1 is SNHLY and CDR2 FYNNEI. CDR3 DNA sequence: TGTGCCAGCAGTGTGGGCACGGAAAACACCGGGGAGCTGTTTTTT. It encodes CASSVGTENTGELFF. The whole variable domain, filled in from reference TRBV2 and TRBJ2-2, reads EPEVTQTPSHQVTQMGQEVILRCVPISNHLYFYWYRQILGQKVEFLVSFYNNEISEKSEIFDDQFSVERPDGSNFTLKIRSTKLEDSAMYFCASSVGTENTGELFFGEGSRLTVL.

About this clonotype itself: With a much larger clone just one base away, this may be a read error. The chain carries TRBV18 and TRBJ1-1; unclear D gene. Between the trimmed V and J ends, which lost 1 base and 4 bases, there was a span of 13 bases. Germline assignment: CDR1 KGHSH and CDR2 LQKENI. The CDR3 is 15 residues long. The CDR3 loop is CASSPQDIEVTEAFF. In DNA, the CDR3 is TGTGCCAGCTCACCACAAGATATCGAGGTCACTGAAGCTTTCTTT.

This clonotype showed up many times. The chain recombines TRBV4-2 with TRBJ1-1; D uncertain. The germline V gene has CDR1 LGHNA and CDR2 YNFKEQ. There are 15 residues in the CDR3. V was clipped by 0 bases and J by 3 bases, with 11 bases between them. Written as DNA, the CDR3 is TGTGCCAGCAGCCAAGAATATGGCGGTGACACTGAAGCTTTCTTT. It codes for CASSQEYGGDTEAFF.